Given below is one T cell receptor beta chain in context. Original processing methods: Estimation of nucleated cell counts relied on the amplification of reference gene primers. Here immunoSEQ multiplex PCR was the method, and the copy in TCRdb shows in-frame clones only, minus some. The V and J calls and clone size are taken from that table; D and trimming were inferred from the DNA. The top ten hold around 8.1% of the sample, which has some 170,000 clones, 76% seen once. This record comes from a study of blood T cell repertoires in COVID-19. Background on the study: There were acute and convalescent COVID-19 samples, and they came from the United States, Italy and Spain. T cells, B-cell-depleted T cells, or PBMCs supplied cDNA or gDNA.

This CDR3 is 13 amino acids long. The V segment lost 8 bases and the J segment 7 bases; nucleotides outside the gene matches: 10. From germline, CDR1 is SQVTM and CDR2 ANQGSEA. The clonotype was recovered from a woman aged 45-60 years with active or convalescent COVID-19. Sequencing input: peripheral blood. V usage is TRBV29-1 and J usage is TRBJ1-3; 8 bases are a match to TRBD1. The CDR3 loop is CSYSTGEGNTIYF. The CDR3 DNA is TGCAGCTACTCGACAGGGGAAGGGAACACCATATATTTT.